This T cell receptor beta chain was retrieved from a study of early T cells in non-severe SARS-CoV-2 infection. Germline CDR1 SGHRS, CDR2 YFSETQ. The CDR3 runs 15 residues. Deletions cut 2 bases from V and 0 bases from J, with 8 bases between. A few counts support this clonotype. TCRdb ran MiXCR on the 5' RACE reads and lists one entry per CDR3 protein. The profile shows 40,000 to 55,000 distinct CDR3 sequences, over 10% of them singletons. The receptor was derived from an adult who was a healthcare worker with PCR-confirmed SARS-CoV-2 infection or an uninfected control (not recorded which). The genes are TRBV5-1 and TRBJ1-4; D unclear. Input material: whole blood. The CDR3, as DNA: TGCGCCAGCAGCTTTGTTCCGGCAACTAATGAAAAACTGTTTTTT. Translated, it gives CASSFVPATNEKLFF.